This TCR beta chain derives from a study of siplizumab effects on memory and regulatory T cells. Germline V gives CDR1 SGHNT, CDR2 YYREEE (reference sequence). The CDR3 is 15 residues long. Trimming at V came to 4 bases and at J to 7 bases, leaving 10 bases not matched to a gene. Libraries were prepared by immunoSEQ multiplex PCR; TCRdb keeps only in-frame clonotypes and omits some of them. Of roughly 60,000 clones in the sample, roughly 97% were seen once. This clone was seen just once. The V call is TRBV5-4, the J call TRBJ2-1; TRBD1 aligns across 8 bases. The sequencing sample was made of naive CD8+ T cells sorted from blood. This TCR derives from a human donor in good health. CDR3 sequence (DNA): TGTGCCAGCAGCCCATCGGGACAGGCATCAAATGAGCAGTTCTTC. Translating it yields CASSPSGQASNEQFF.